What follows is one T cell receptor (beta chain) and its context. This clonotype was seen at least ten times. No antigen is known for it. Nothing much larger sits one base from this clone, and base qualities are not available. These data come from a study of T cells in Graves' hyperthyroidism and ophthalmopathy (dated by TCRdb to the late 2010s). Study-wide context: Peripheral blood samples were taken at the time of initial diagnosis, prior to any treatment. To identify TCR V-J signatures that set the groups apart, the researchers used a discovery cohort of 100 patients, made up of 40 to 45 with Graves' ophthalmopathy and 57 with stable Graves' hyperthyroidism. An independent validation cohort of 18 to 20 hyperthyroidism patients and approximately 17 patients who later progressed to ophthalmopathy tested prospective prediction of ophthalmopathy. For training and testing, the approximately 97 patients in the discovery cohort were randomly divided in a 7:3 ratio. Thyroid tissue and blood T-cell repertoires from about 6 Graves' hyperthyroidism patients were also compared in the study. Once sampling was done, hyperthyroidism patients were given methimazole at a starting dose of 30 mg daily, whereas ophthalmopathy patients were given high-dose intravenous methylprednisolone. The paper reports TCR Vbeta CDR3 sequencing of approximately 140 peripheral blood samples: 40 to 45 ophthalmopathy, under 85 hyperthyroidism and around 17 progressor patients.

Graves' hyperthyroidism was defined as stable when no progression to ophthalmopathy occurred over 18 months of follow-up. Hyperthyroidism patients were newly diagnosed, had a disease duration of under 2 months, and were aged 18 to 65 years. Any patient with an uncontrolled infection, another autoimmune disease, pregnancy or lactation was excluded. Diagnoses relied on clinical symptoms, serum thyroxine and TRAb, thyroid ultrasound and orbital computed tomography. PBMCs were isolated from 10 ml of fresh peripheral blood by Ficoll-Paque density gradient centrifugation. Total RNA was extracted using Trizol reagent, and RNA quality was assessed on an Agilent 2100 Bioanalyzer. TCR beta CDR3 regions were amplified from RNA transcripts. For the first round of RT-PCR on the TCR CDR3, the HTBI primer set was used together with the Qiagen OneStep RT-PCR kit. Libraries were constructed in a second round of multiplex PCR, after which size selection and purification were carried out. Paired-end sequencing of the libraries was performed with 100 bp reads on an Illumina HiSeq2000. The study's own analysis went as follows. SOAPnuke was used to process the raw data, removing reads that contained adapters or uncalled bases, had a mean Phred below 15, or lacked an exact match to the constant primer or identifier. COPE v1.2.5 was used to merge the high-quality paired reads, and each unique nucleotide sequence was defined as a clonotype. MiTCR v1.1 was used to align clonotypes to the IMGT TRBV, TRBD and TRBJ reference segments. The analysis was restricted to V-J combinations with a frequency above 0.0001, which together covered 99% to 99.2% of the repertoires. The TCS score was defined as the ratio of F50 (clonal expansion) to E x V (chaos), calculated using BLOSUM62-based TCRdist between CDR3 peptides within each V-J. Welch's t-statistics and random forest reduced 450 to 600 V-J features to 10 to 15, which were used in a naive Bayes classifier (R e1071). The public reads were reanalyzed by TCRdb: fastp trimming at Q25, MiXCR alignment, in-frame beta chains only. Rows with a matching CDR3 protein are joined into one entry that keeps the most common DNA and genes. TCRdb, not the authors, supplied the V and J calls. The sample data list roughly 380,000 distinct CDR3 sequences, and over 11% of these were observed just once. Roughly 9.6% of the sample is taken by the ten largest.

The research as a whole found: During validation, the model predicted progression to ophthalmopathy a median of about 6.3 months ahead of onset, with roughly 65% sensitivity and around 73% specificity. Most expanded thyroid clonotypes (frequency above 0.001) were also detected in blood, a finding suggesting that blood repertoires may reflect thyroid immune responses. Sample size was not statistically predetermined, and blinding of investigators to group allocation was not performed. Ophthalmopathy was separated from stable hyperthyroidism by a 13 V-J signature model, with just over 85% sensitivity and around 81% specificity obtained in cross-validation and 80%/75% obtained in testing.

The source of this sequence is an older woman with Graves' hyperthyroidism. Specimen: blood.

Read as DNA, the sequence is TGTGCCAGCTCACCGGGACGGGGACAAGAGACCCAGTACTTC. This encodes CASSPGRGQETQYF. The chain is encoded by TRBV18 joined to TRBJ2-5; the D call is possibly TRBD1 or TRBD2, each sharing 5 bases. The CDR3 goes from the cysteine to the phenylalanine over 14 residues. Just the 42-base CDR3 DNA is kept, in frame starting at base 1. The junction carries 10 bases between V and J, which are trimmed by 3 bases and 2 bases respectively. The germline V gene sets CDR1 to KGHSH and CDR2 to LQKENI.